The T cell receptor (beta chain) under discussion was sequenced for a study of CD8+ T cells in alopecia areata. As for the study in general: A 6-month period off drug followed tofacitinib, which lasted 6 to 18 months.

Extracted from the samples, RNA was reverse transcribed into cDNA to serve as the sequencing template. Repertoires were generated with immunoSEQ multiplex PCR, while TCRdb's copy carries only in-frame clones and drops some. The sample records a few hundred thousand clones, 50% to 60% being singletons. The treatment here: oral pan-JAK inhibitor, 5-10 mg twice daily. Looked up from germline, CDR1 is SQVTM and CDR2 is ANQGSEA. Unmatched junction bases numbered 3, after V lost 7 bases and J lost 2 bases. There are 12 residues in the CDR3. The receptor was isolated from a human donor with alopecia areata. The V and J genes are TRBV29-1 and TRBJ1-1; 8 bases match TRBD1. The source was CD4+ T cells sorted from blood, collected at week 4, from a patient treated with tofacitinib. The CDR3 coding sequence is TGCAGCGGCGGACAGGGTAACACTGAAGCTTTCTTT. This codes for CSGGQGNTEAFF.